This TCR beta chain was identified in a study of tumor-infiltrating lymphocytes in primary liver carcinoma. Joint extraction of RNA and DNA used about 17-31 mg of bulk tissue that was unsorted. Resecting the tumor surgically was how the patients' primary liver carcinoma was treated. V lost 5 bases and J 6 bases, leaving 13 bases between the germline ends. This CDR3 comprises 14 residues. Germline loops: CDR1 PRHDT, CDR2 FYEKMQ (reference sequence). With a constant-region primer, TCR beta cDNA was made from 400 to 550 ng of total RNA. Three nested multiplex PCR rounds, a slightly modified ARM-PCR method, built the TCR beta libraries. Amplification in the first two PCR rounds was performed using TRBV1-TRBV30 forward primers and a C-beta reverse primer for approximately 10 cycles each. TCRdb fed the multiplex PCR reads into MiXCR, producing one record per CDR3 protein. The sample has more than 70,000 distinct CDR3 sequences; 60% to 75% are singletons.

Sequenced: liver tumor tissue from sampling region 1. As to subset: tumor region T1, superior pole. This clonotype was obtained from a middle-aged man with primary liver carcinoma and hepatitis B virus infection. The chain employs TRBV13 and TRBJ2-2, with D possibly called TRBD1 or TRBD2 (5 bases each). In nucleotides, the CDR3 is TGTGCCAGCAGCAGGGACGGTAACGCCGGGGAGCTGTTTTTT. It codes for CASSRDGNAGELFF. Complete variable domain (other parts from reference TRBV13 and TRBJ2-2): AAGVIQSPRHLIKEKRETATLKCYPIPRHDTVYWYQQGPGQDPQFLISFYEKMQSDKGSIPDRFSAQQFSDYHSELNMSSLELGDSALYFCASSRDGNAGELFFGEGSRLTVL.